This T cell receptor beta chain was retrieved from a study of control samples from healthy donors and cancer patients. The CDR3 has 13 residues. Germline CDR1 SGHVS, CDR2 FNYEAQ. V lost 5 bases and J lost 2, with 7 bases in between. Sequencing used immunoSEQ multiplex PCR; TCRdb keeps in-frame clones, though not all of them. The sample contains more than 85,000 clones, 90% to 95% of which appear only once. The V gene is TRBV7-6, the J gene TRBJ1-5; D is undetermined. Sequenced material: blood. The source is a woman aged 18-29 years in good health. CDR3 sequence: CASSPAGNQPQHF. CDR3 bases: TGTGCCAGCAGCCCCGCCGGCAATCAGCCCCAGCATTTT.